These 4 T cell receptor beta chains were sequenced from one sample in a study of persistence of HIV-infected CD4 T cells. This nonspecific control used anti-CD3/anti-CD28 bead stimulation of CD4+ T cells. Responding CD4+ T cells were sorted by upregulation of both CD40 ligand and CD69. Sequencing used immunoSEQ version 4 in survey mode. Clones were sequenced by immunoSEQ multiplex PCR, and TCRdb holds only the in-frame ones, with some missing. In the table there are over 35,000 clones, roughly nine tenths of which are singletons. These receptors' targets are unknown. Here the sequenced sample was CD4+ T cells sorted from PBMCs after 18-hour stimulation, taken from a patient who received antiretroviral therapy. The receptor source for this set is an adult man with HIV who was CMV-seropositive.

V usage is TRBV5-5 and J usage is TRBJ2-6, with D hard to call. V lost 3 bases and J lost 4, with 11 bases in between. Germline-derived CDR1 and CDR2 are SGHKS and YYEKEE (reference sequence). The CDR3 extends over 15 amino acids. The CDR3 DNA is TGTGCCAGCAGCTACCGTGAGGTCGGGGCCAACGTCCTGACTTTC. Encoded protein: CASSYREVGANVLTF. Full variable domain (rest looked up from reference TRBV5-5 and TRBJ2-6): DAGVTQSPTHLIKTRGQQVTLRCSPISGHKSVSWYQQVLGQGPQFIFQYYEKEERGRGNFPDRFSARQFPNYSSELNVNALLLGDSALYLCASSYREVGANVLTFGAGSRLTVL.

The chain uses TRBV25-1 and TRBJ2-7; D uncertain. Germline CDR1 is MGHDK and CDR2 is SYGVNS. This CDR3 is built from 13 residues. Trimming cost V 5 bases and J 6 bases, with 14 bases left between them. The CDR3 region has the DNA TGTGCCAGCAGTCACAAAGGCCCATTCGAGCAGTACTTC. Amino acids: CASSHKGPFEQYF.

The chain links TRBV2 to TRBJ1-4; a possible D gene is TRBD1 (6 bases). CDR1 SNHLY and CDR2 FYNNEI come from the germline V gene. V lost 7 bases and J 4 bases, leaving 19 bases between the germline ends. The CDR3 sequence is 16 residues long. CDR3 coding DNA: TGTGCCAGCACTACCAGCGGGGGGCGAGGTAATGAAAAACTGTTTTTT. Translating it yields CASTTSGGRGNEKLFF.

The gene calls are TRBV9 and TRBJ2-7; D perhaps matches TRBD2 (7 bases). The CDR3 contains 16 residues. V was shortened by 0 bases and J by 7 bases, with 20 bases between the two germline ends. Germline V gene data show CDR1 as SGDLS and CDR2 as YYNGEE. CDR3 residues: CASSVAGGEGGREQYF. CDR3 DNA sequence: TGTGCCAGCAGCGTAGCGGGAGGTGAGGGGGGGCGTGAGCAGTACTTC.